This T cell receptor (beta chain) was identified during a study of cytomegalovirus exposure and HLA in healthy donors. Study details: Some 85 million unique TCRs, all from HLA-typed donors, were included in an early release of the data.

In regard to this clone: As yet, its antigen is unknown.

The V and J ends lost 4 bases and 9 bases respectively, with 25 bases between them. CDR1 is MGHRA, CDR2 YSYEKL, per germline. The CDR3 consists of 18 residues. This PCR relied on a set of 60 Vbeta primers and 13 Jbeta primers. Profiling relied on immunoSEQ multiplex PCR, and the TCRdb table lists in-frame clones only, not all of them. The sample lists 210,000 or so clones, over 80% occurring once. General study results and limits: Productive rates of about 90% or about 30% were seen for most TCR beta V segments in an earlier analysis. Per published accounts, TCR beta sequences correctly predicted the HLA-A and HLA-B alleles of most subjects. In a later analysis, a missense DCLRE1C variant was linked to TCR beta V- and J-gene trimming.

Sequenced sample: PBMCs. The V and J genes are TRBV4-1 and TRBJ1-6; no clear D. The sequence was collected from a boy between 2 and 10 years old in good health and CMV-seronegative. CDR3 region: CASSLLVLAPNKRSPLHF. The CDR3 bases are TGCGCCAGCAGCCTGCTAGTGTTGGCCCCCAACAAACGTTCACCCCTCCACTTT.